Below, one T cell receptor (beta chain) is given with its context. Its antigen is still unknown. Germline V gene lookup returns CDR1 MNHEY and CDR2 SVGAGI. The V end lost 5 bases, the J end lost 4 bases, and 14 bases lay between the germline ends. The CDR3 has 14 amino acids. Combining a sample-barcoded 5' primer with a J-beta primer mix, a second PCR ran for roughly 7 to 12 cycles. Every molecule of cDNA carried a tag from a template-switch adaptor with 12 random nucleotides. MiXCR was run by TCRdb on the 5' RACE reads, yielding one entry per CDR3 protein. The data show more than 550,000 distinct CDR3 sequences, about a fifth seen once. This entry belongs to a study of blood T cells in healthy people across ages. Study outcomes and limitations: Strong correlation was found linking TCR beta diversity to naive T cell percentage.

The sample consisted of blood. This sequence was found in an older man in good health. The genes are TRBV6-5 and TRBJ2-5, with a tentative D call TRBD1 (5 bases). CDR3 sequence: CASSPQGGRETQYF. The CDR3, as DNA: TGTGCCAGCAGTCCCCAGGGTGGACGAGAGACCCAGTACTTC.